The sequence of this T cell receptor beta chain was determined in a study of shared clonotypes between healthy human individuals. TCRdb keeps only in-frame clones here, not all; method: immunoSEQ multiplex PCR. The sample has about 96,000 clones, about half seen once; the top ten hold about 14%. Recent vaccinations or acute infections were absent in the healthy HIV-negative adult donors. Those who donated, Caucasian adults without exception, all lived in Nashville, Tennessee. In the case of this clone: The sample has other DNA sequences that encode this CDR3 too.

The sequence came from a woman between 40 and 55 years old in good health. Some clones in this sample may be carry-over from other donors' samples. The sequenced sample was PBMCs.

The CDR3 DNA is TGTGCCAGCAGTGTCTCCGGTCCGCAAGAGACCCAGTACTTC. Encoded protein: CASSVSGPQETQYF. This chain links TRBV9 with TRBJ2-5; D is ambiguous. Germline CDR1 is SGDLS and CDR2 is YYNGEE. V lost 5 bases and J 2 bases, leaving 13 bases between the germline ends. The CDR3 extends over 14 amino acids.